The 19 T cell receptor beta chains in this list originate from one sample, sequenced in a study of T-cell reconstitution after alpha-beta-depleted transplantation in children. Unique molecular identifiers were built into the TCRbeta library. TCRdb reanalysed the PCR reads using MiXCR and keeps one entry per CDR3 protein. Of some 300,000 distinct CDR3 sequences in the sample, 9.5% to 13% were seen once. The sequences come from PBMCs, collected before TCRalphabeta/CD19-depleted stem cell transplant. Every receptor here comes from a boy younger than two with acute myeloid leukemia, due to receive a stem cell transplant.

This clonotype was recorded a few times. This rearrangement joins TRBV11-1 to TRBJ2-7; D is unresolved. CDR1 and CDR2 from the germline V gene are SGHAT and FQDESV (reference sequence). The CDR3 spans 13 residues. The V gene lost 6 bases and the J gene lost 5 bases, with 14 bases spanning the gap. CDR3 DNA: TGTGCCAGCAGGGTCGGGCAAAACCACGAGCAGTACTTC. Its protein is CASRVGQNHEQYF.

This clonotype was seen ten or more times. This chain connects TRBV16 to TRBJ2-4; 7 nucleotides align to TRBD1. Germline V gene data show CDR1 as KGHSY and CDR2 as FQNENV. V shed 4 bases, J shed 0 bases, and the junction held 6 bases outside the gene matches. The CDR3 sequence is 16 residues long. The CDR3 bases are TGTGCCAGCAGCCCCGGGACAGCTCTAGCCAAAAACATTCAGTACTTC. Protein product: CASSPGTALAKNIQYF.

This clonotype occurred a few times. The chain uses TRBV7-9 and TRBJ1-2; D not resolved. The germline gives CDR1 SEHNR, CDR2 FQNEAQ (reference sequence). Trimming cost V 2 bases and J 8 bases, with 15 bases left between them. The CDR3 consists of 14 residues. The CDR3 DNA sequence: TGTGCCAGCAGCTTATCAACACGACCAACAGGCTACACCTTC. Translation gives CASSLSTRPTGYTF.

This clonotype occurred many times. J is TRBJ1-5 and V is TRBV6-5; TRBD1 matches at 8 bases. The CDR3 is 15 amino acids. From germline, CDR1 is MNHEY and CDR2 SVGAGI. Losses at the gene ends were 2 bases for V and 2 bases for J; bases not matched to a gene: 2. The CDR3 sequence is CASSYTGQGNQPQHF. The DNA of the CDR3 is TGTGCCAGCAGTTACACGGGACAGGGCAATCAGCCCCAGCATTTT.

This clonotype was seen ten or more times. The V gene is TRBV3-1, the J gene TRBJ2-6; D uncertain. The length of the CDR3 is 15 residues. Germline CDR1 reads LGHDT; CDR2 reads YNNKEL (reference sequence). V was shortened by 4 bases and J by 4 bases, with 11 bases between the two germline ends. The CDR3 sequence is CASSPTWVGANVLTF. For the CDR3, the DNA is TGTGCCAGCAGCCCTACCTGGGTCGGGGCCAACGTCCTGACTTTC.

The table lists this clonotype with many counts. The genes are TRBV11-1 and TRBJ2-7; the D is unclear. CDR3 length equals 14 residues. The ends were cut back, 4 bases at V and 1 base at J, with 11 bases in the middle. Per the germline V gene, CDR1 is SGHAT and CDR2 is FQDESV (reference sequence). CDR3 nucleotide sequence: TGTGCCAGCAGCTCCAGGATCTCGTCCTACGAGCAGTACTTC. Its protein product is CASSSRISSYEQYF.

The CDR3 region is CAWSVGLAETYEQYF. CDR3 coding DNA: TGTGCCTGGAGTGTGGGACTAGCGGAGACCTACGAGCAGTACTTC. The chain joins TRBV30 to TRBJ2-7; TRBD2 agrees at 11 bases. Trimming cost V 0 bases and J 2 bases; bases outside gene matches: 3. This CDR3 spans 15 amino acids. Germline loops: CDR1 GTSNPN, CDR2 SVGIG (reference sequence).

This clonotype was counted between two and nine times. The rearrangement links TRBV4-1 to TRBJ2-1, with D unclear. The CDR3 has 11 residues. Germline V CDR1 and CDR2: MGHRA, YSYEKL. V shed 5 bases and J shed 4 bases, with 3 bases lying between them. The CDR3 sequence: CASSNYNEQFF. Here the CDR3 DNA reads TGCGCCAGCAGCAATTACAATGAGCAGTTCTTC.

This chain connects TRBV20-1 to TRBJ2-2; unclear D gene. Per the germline V gene, CDR1 is DFQATT and CDR2 is SNEGSKA (reference sequence). V gave up 3 bases and J gave up 1 base, with 3 bases separating them. This CDR3 has 12 residues. The CDR3 DNA reads as TGCAGTGCTAGCAGGAACACCGGGGAGCTGTTTTTT. Translating it yields CSASRNTGELFF.

This clonotype was observed many times. The chain joins TRBV20-1 to TRBJ1-1, with D uncertain. The CDR3 is 12 amino acids. Germline loops: CDR1 DFQATT, CDR2 SNEGSKA (reference sequence). V was pared by 3 bases and J by 1 base, with 6 bases between. CDR3 sequence: CSARRENTEAFF. CDR3 DNA: TGCAGTGCTAGGAGAGAGAACACTGAAGCTTTCTTT.

This clonotype was picked up many times. The CDR3 is CASSLEGGPRNEQFF. The CDR3 coding sequence is TGTGCCAGCAGCTTAGAGGGAGGGCCTCGAAATGAGCAGTTCTTC. The chain recombines TRBV11-2 with TRBJ2-1; 7 nucleotides line up with TRBD2. Looked up from germline, CDR1 is SGHAT and CDR2 is FQNNGV. V was pared by 0 bases and J by 7 bases, with 6 bases of the junction left unmatched. The CDR3 has 15 residues. Together with reference TRBV11-2 and TRBJ2-1, the CDR3 gives the full variable domain: EAGVAQSPRYKIIEKRQSVAFWCNPISGHATLYWYQQILGQGPKLLIQFQNNGVVDDSQLPKDRFSAERLKGVDSTLKIQPAKLEDSAVYLCASSLEGGPRNEQFFGPGTRLTVL.

This clonotype was counted many times. This chain connects TRBV12-3 or TRBV12-4 to TRBJ2-1; 7 nucleotides align to TRBD1. This CDR3 region has 15 residues. The ends lost 5 bases at V and 4 bases at J; junction bases unmatched: 8. CDR3 bases: TGTGCCAGCAGTACGCGGACAGGTCATTACAATGAGCAGTTCTTC. It yields the protein CASSTRTGHYNEQFF.

This clonotype was seen many times. CDR3 loop: CSAADRDRNTEAFF. The DNA of the CDR3 is TGCAGCGCCGCCGACCGGGACAGAAACACTGAAGCTTTCTTT. The genes are TRBV29-1 and TRBJ1-1, with 7 bases fitting TRBD1. The CDR3 covers 14 residues. The ends lost 7 bases at V and 2 bases at J; junction bases unmatched: 10. CDR1 and CDR2 from the germline V gene are SQVTM and ANQGSEA.

This clonotype was recorded a few times. The chain combines TRBV29-1 with TRBJ2-1; 9 bases match TRBD2. Germline CDR1 SQVTM, CDR2 ANQGSEA. The ends lost 8 bases at V and 6 bases at J; junction bases unmatched: 5. This CDR3 region has 12 residues. As DNA, the CDR3 is TGCAGCTTAGAGACTAGCGGCAATGAGCAGTTCTTC. As protein: CSLETSGNEQFF.

This clonotype was detected ten times or more. The chain joins TRBV20-1 to TRBJ1-2; 7 bases align to TRBD1. Germline V gene lookup returns CDR1 DFQATT and CDR2 SNEGSKA (reference sequence). Trimming at V came to 2 bases and at J to 8 bases, leaving 14 bases not matched to a gene. This CDR3 has 15 residues. The CDR3 DNA reads as TGCAGTGCTAGACGGGCAACACAGGGGACTTACGGCTACACCTTC. This codes for CSARRATQGTYGYTF.

In its sample, this clonotype was seen many times. V is TRBV5-1 and J is TRBJ2-7; 8 positions agree with TRBD1. The ends lost 4 bases at V and 3 bases at J; junction bases unmatched: 9. CDR3 length equals 15 residues. The germline CDR1 and CDR2 sequences are SGHRS and YFSETQ. Written as DNA, the CDR3 is TGCGCCAGCAGCCTAACGGGACAGGCAAGCTACGAGCAGTACTTC. Its protein product is CASSLTGQASYEQYF.

Points on this clonotype: A much larger clone lies one base from this, so it may be a read error. The V call is TRBV24-1, the J call TRBJ2-3, with D perhaps TRBD2 (6 bases). There are 17 residues in the CDR3. Germline V gene lookup returns CDR1 KGHDR and CDR2 SFDVKD. The V gene lost 11 bases and the J gene lost 1 base, with 24 bases spanning the gap. CDR3 protein: CANSKARYGGGTDTQYF. In DNA, the CDR3 is TGTGCCAACAGCAAAGCTCGTTACGGGGGTGGCACAGATACGCAGTATTTT.

This clonotype came up many times. V gene TRBV7-9 combines with J gene TRBJ1-5; D not certain. V was pared by 1 base and J by 0 bases, with 4 bases between. This CDR3 comprises 14 residues. Germline CDR1 SEHNR, CDR2 FQNEAQ (reference sequence). The CDR3 bases are TGTGCCAGCAGCTTAGACAGTAGCAATCAGCCCCAGCATTTT. Amino acid sequence: CASSLDSSNQPQHF.

This sequence joins TRBV4-3 and TRBJ2-7; 7 nucleotides agree with TRBD1. The CDR3 has 14 amino acids. V trimming: 1 base; J trimming: 4 bases; junction bases outside the gene matches: 4. The germline gives CDR1 LGHNA, CDR2 YSLEER. Written as DNA, the CDR3 is TGCGCCAGCAGCCAAGCCTGGGACAGATACGAGCAGTACTTC. It translates to CASSQAWDRYEQYF.